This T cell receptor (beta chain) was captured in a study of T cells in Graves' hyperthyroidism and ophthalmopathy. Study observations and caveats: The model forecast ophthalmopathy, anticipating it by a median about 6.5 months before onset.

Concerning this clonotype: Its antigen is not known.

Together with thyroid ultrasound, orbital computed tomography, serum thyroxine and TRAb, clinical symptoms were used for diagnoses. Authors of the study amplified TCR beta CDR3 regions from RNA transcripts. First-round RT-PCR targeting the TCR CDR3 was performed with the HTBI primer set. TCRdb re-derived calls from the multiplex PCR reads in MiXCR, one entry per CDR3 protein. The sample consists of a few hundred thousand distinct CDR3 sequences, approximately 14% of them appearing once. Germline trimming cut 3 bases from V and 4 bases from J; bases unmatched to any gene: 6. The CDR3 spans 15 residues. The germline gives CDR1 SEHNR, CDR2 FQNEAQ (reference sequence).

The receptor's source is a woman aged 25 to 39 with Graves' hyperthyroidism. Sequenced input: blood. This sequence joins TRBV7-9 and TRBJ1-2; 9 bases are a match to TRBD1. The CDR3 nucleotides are TGTGCCAGCAGCTTCCGGGACAGGGACATCTATGGCTACACCTTC. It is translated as CASSFRDRDIYGYTF.